One and the same sample provided the 18 T cell receptor beta chains below, sequenced in a study of T-cell reconstitution after alpha-beta-depleted transplantation in children. The TCRbeta library was prepared with unique molecular identifiers. TCRdb independently ran MiXCR on the PCR reads; one entry per CDR3 protein. The table shows about 200,000 distinct CDR3 sequences, with about 15% occurring only once. This material consisted of PBMCs from the stem cell graft donor, taken from the stem cell graft. These receptors were collected from a human donor who donated a stem cell graft to a child with acute lymphoblastic leukemia.

This clonotype was seen many times. The chain employs TRBV5-1 and TRBJ2-1, with D perhaps matching TRBD2 (6 bases). This CDR3 comprises 15 residues. Germline values: CDR1 SGHRS, CDR2 YFSETQ. Trimming cost V 5 bases and J 2 bases, with 14 bases left between them. The CDR3 nucleotides are TGCGCCAGCAGATCCGGGACTTCCACCTACAATGAGCAGTTCTTC. Protein sequence: CASRSGTSTYNEQFF.

V and J are TRBV2 and TRBJ2-1; no clear D gene. V lost 4 bases, J lost 8 bases, and 3 bases lay in between. The CDR3 consists of 10 residues. The germline gives CDR1 SNHLY, CDR2 FYNNEI. The CDR3 nucleotides are TGTGCCAGCAGTGTATATGAGCAGTTCTTC. This encodes CASSVYEQFF.

The chain links TRBV30 to TRBJ1-5, with D possibly being TRBD1 (5 bases). The CDR3 totals 13 residues. V was clipped by 3 bases and J by 3 bases, with 9 bases between them. From germline, CDR1 is GTSNPN and CDR2 SVGIG (reference sequence). Here the CDR3 reads CAWSGGYNQPQHF. CDR3 bases: TGTGCCTGGAGCGGGGGATACAATCAGCCCCAGCATTTT.

V and J are TRBV12-3 or TRBV12-4 and TRBJ2-7; D call uncertain. The germline V and J ends were trimmed by 7 bases and 3 bases, with 19 bases remaining between them. The CDR3 length is 15 residues. The CDR3 DNA reads TGTGCCAGCACCCGAGCCCGAGGTAGACTCTACGAGCAGTACTTC. Its translation: CASTRARGRLYEQYF.

This clonotype showed up many times. V and J are TRBV5-4 and TRBJ1-1; unclear D gene. This CDR3 region has 15 residues. Germline lookup yields CDR1 SGHNT and CDR2 YYREEE (reference sequence). The V gene lost 0 bases and the J gene lost 1 base, with 10 bases spanning the gap. CDR3 sequence: CASSLGVSENTEAFF. CDR3 nucleotide sequence: TGTGCCAGCAGCTTGGGTGTCAGCGAGAACACTGAAGCTTTCTTT. Using reference TRBV5-4 and TRBJ1-1 for the parts outside the CDR3, the full variable domain is ETGVTQSPTHLIKTRGQQVTLRCSSQSGHNTVSWYQQALGQGPQFIFQYYREEENGRGNFPPRFSGLQFPNYSSELNVNALELDDSALYLCASSLGVSENTEAFFGQGTRLTVV.

The table lists this clonotype with many counts. This sequence joins TRBV11-3 and TRBJ2-1; 7 positions match TRBD1. The V and J ends lost 7 bases and 4 bases, in that order; junction bases with no gene match: 10. The CDR3 runs 15 residues. Germline CDR1 reads SGHNT; CDR2 reads YENEEA. The DNA for the CDR3 is TGTGCCAGCAACCTCGGAACAGGGGAATACAATGAGCAGTTCTTC. Its protein product is CASNLGTGEYNEQFF.

This clonotype occurred many times. The chain carries TRBV7-8 and TRBJ2-7; D assignment may be TRBD1 or TRBD2 (6 bases each). Trimming stripped 5 bases from V and 0 bases from J, with 14 bases between. The V gene's germline CDR1 is SGHVS and CDR2 FQNEAQ. The CDR3 loop spans 15 amino acids. The CDR3 nucleotides read TGTGCCAGCAGCCTCGCCGGGGGCCTCTCCTACGAGCAGTACTTC. The encoded protein is CASSLAGGLSYEQYF.

This clonotype has ten or more counts. The chain carries TRBV20-1 and TRBJ2-1, with D unresolved. V was trimmed by 5 bases and J by 0 bases, leaving 14 bases between them. CDR3 length equals 15 residues. CDR1 and CDR2 (germline): DFQATT, SNEGSKA (reference sequence). CDR3 sequence: CSASTGDSSYNEQFF. In nucleotides, the CDR3 is TGCAGTGCTTCTACTGGGGATAGCTCCTACAATGAGCAGTTCTTC.

This clonotype has a handful of counts. The J gene is TRBJ2-5, the V gene TRBV5-1, with 12 positions matching TRBD2. Looked up from germline, CDR1 is SGHRS and CDR2 is YFSETQ. V lost 1 base and J lost 0; bases outside the gene matches: 13. The CDR3 is 20 residues long. This CDR3 reads CASSLSHPSGRDLYQETQYF. The DNA for the CDR3 is TGCGCCAGCAGCTTGTCTCATCCTAGCGGGAGGGACTTGTACCAAGAGACCCAGTACTTC. Combining the CDR3 with reference TRBV5-1 and TRBJ2-5 gives the whole variable domain KAGVTQTPRYLIKTRGQQVTLSCSPISGHRSVSWYQQTPGQGLQFLFEYFSETQRNKGNFPGRFSGRQFSNSRSEMNVSTLELGDSALYLCASSLSHPSGRDLYQETQYFGPGTRLLVL.

This clonotype was detected ten times or more. The V gene is TRBV27, the J gene TRBJ1-1; no clear D gene. The ends were cut back, 8 bases at V and 2 bases at J, with 12 bases in the middle. Looked up from germline, CDR1 is MNHEY and CDR2 is SMNVEV (reference sequence). The CDR3 totals 13 residues. The CDR3 protein is CASSRHGNTEAFF. DNA of the CDR3: TGTGCCAGCTCCCGCCACGGAAACACTGAAGCTTTCTTT.

This clonotype has only a few counts. The gene calls are TRBV20-1 and TRBJ2-3; a possible D gene is TRBD1 (5 bases). With 5 bases removed from V and 5 bases from J, the gap between germline ends came to 17 bases. The CDR3 contains 14 residues. CDR1 is DFQATT, CDR2 SNEGSKA, per germline (reference sequence). The CDR3: CSAALGAPEDTQYF. As DNA, the CDR3 is TGCAGTGCTGCCCTAGGGGCACCGGAAGATACGCAGTATTTT.

This clonotype was seen repeatedly, ten times or more. The chain uses TRBV5-1 and TRBJ2-7; 9 bases are shared with TRBD1. The CDR3 length is 15 residues. V dropped 3 bases and J dropped 5; count of bases not matched to a gene: 9. CDR1 and CDR2 (germline): SGHRS, YFSETQ. As DNA, the CDR3 is TGCGCCAGCAGCTCCCATCCGGGACAGGGCAACGAGCAGTACTTC. Amino acids: CASSSHPGQGNEQYF.

CDR3 residues: CASSLGFEGRYEQYF. CDR3 DNA sequence: TGCGCCAGCAGCTTGGGATTCGAGGGCAGGTACGAGCAGTACTTC. This chain joins TRBV5-1 and TRBJ2-7; D may be TRBD2 (5 bases). Germline V gene sequence: CDR1 SGHRS, CDR2 YFSETQ. Trimming took 0 bases from V and 4 from J, leaving 14 bases between them. The CDR3 is 15 residues long.

The chain joins TRBV7-9 to TRBJ2-1; maybe TRBD2 (5 bases). Trimming pared 1 base from V and 0 bases from J, leaving 10 bases between. The CDR3 contains 16 residues. Germline CDR1 reads SEHNR; CDR2 reads FQNEAQ (reference sequence). The CDR3: CASSLGVGSSYNEQFF. CDR3 nucleotide sequence: TGTGCCAGCAGCTTAGGCGTGGGGAGCTCCTACAATGAGCAGTTCTTC.

This clonotype was recorded many times. The chain has TRBV6-5 and TRBJ2-1, with 14 bases fitting TRBD2. The CDR3 spans 18 residues. Germline CDR1 is MNHEY and CDR2 is SVGAGI. The V segment lost 0 bases and the J segment 6 bases; nucleotides outside the gene matches: 7. CDR3 sequence: CASSYSGTSGSSRNEQFF. The CDR3 DNA follows: TGTGCCAGCAGTTACTCGGGGACTAGCGGGAGTAGCCGCAATGAGCAGTTCTTC.

This clonotype was recorded at least ten times. The V gene is TRBV5-1, the J gene TRBJ2-5; 10 nucleotides agree with TRBD2. The CDR3 has 16 residues. Unmatched junction bases numbered 10, after V lost 5 bases and J lost 3 bases. Germline-derived CDR1 and CDR2 are SGHRS and YFSETQ. The CDR3 region has the DNA TGCGCCAGCAGACCGAGACTAGCGGGCCCCGAAGAGACCCAGTACTTC. Translation gives CASRPRLAGPEETQYF.

This clonotype was found many times. The chain couples TRBV5-1 to TRBJ2-7; 10 bases are shared with TRBD2. The CDR3 has 15 residues. Germline CDR1 SGHRS, CDR2 YFSETQ. Unmatched junction bases numbered 8, after V lost 5 bases and J lost 3 bases. The CDR3 protein is CASSPGLAAYYEQYF. CDR3 DNA sequence: TGCGCCAGCAGTCCCGGACTAGCGGCCTACTACGAGCAGTACTTC.

This clonotype appeared many times. The chain combines TRBV5-1 with TRBJ1-3; D call uncertain. Germline lookup yields CDR1 SGHRS and CDR2 YFSETQ. The CDR3 is made up of 17 amino acids. V gave up 4 bases and J gave up 2 bases, with 19 bases separating them. CDR3 nucleotides: TGCGCCAGCAGCGCCCTGAACAGATATACCGCTGGAAACACCATATATTTT. Protein product: CASSALNRYTAGNTIYF.